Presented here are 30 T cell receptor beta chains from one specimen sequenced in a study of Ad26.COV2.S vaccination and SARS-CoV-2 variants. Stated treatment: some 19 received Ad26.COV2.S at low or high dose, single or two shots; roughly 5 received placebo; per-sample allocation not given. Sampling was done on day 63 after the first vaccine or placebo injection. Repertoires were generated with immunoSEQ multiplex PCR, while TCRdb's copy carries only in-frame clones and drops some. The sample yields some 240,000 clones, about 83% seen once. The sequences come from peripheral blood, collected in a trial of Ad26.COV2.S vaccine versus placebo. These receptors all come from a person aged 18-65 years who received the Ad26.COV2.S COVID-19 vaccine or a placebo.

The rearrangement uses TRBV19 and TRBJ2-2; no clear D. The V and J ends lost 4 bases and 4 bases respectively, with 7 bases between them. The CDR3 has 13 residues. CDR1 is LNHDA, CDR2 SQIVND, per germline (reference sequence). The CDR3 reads CASSTTSTGELFF. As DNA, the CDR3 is TGTGCCAGTAGTACAACGAGCACCGGGGAGCTGTTTTTT.

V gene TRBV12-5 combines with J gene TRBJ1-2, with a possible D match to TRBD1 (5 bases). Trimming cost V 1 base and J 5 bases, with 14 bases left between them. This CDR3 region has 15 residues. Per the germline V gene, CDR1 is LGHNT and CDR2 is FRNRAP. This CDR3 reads CASGLEQATNYGYTF. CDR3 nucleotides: TGTGCTAGTGGTTTGGAACAGGCAACAAATTATGGCTACACCTTC.

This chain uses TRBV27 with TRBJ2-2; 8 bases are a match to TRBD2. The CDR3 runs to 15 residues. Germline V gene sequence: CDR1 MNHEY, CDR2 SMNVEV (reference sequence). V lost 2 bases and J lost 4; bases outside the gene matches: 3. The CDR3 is CASSLLAGGTGELFF. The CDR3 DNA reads TGTGCCAGCAGTTTACTGGCGGGAGGCACCGGGGAGCTGTTTTTT.

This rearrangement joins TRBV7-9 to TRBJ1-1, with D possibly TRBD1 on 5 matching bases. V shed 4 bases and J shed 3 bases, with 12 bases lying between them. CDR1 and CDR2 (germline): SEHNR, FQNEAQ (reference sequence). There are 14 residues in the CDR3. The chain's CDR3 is CASSSSGHYTEAFF. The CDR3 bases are TGTGCCAGCAGCTCCTCCGGACACTACACTGAAGCTTTCTTT.

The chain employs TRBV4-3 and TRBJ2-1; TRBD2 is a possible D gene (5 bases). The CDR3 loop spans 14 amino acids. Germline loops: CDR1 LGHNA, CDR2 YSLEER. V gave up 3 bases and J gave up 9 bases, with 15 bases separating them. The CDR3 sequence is CASSHGLLRSEQFF. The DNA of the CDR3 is TGCGCCAGCAGCCACGGACTCCTTCGGAGTGAGCAGTTCTTC.

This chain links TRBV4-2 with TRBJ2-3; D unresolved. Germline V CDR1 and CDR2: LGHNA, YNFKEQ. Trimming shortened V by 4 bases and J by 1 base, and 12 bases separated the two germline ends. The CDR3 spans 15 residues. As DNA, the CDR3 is TGTGCCAGCAGCCCCCCGAGTATACGCACAGATACGCAGTATTTT. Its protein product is CASSPPSIRTDTQYF.

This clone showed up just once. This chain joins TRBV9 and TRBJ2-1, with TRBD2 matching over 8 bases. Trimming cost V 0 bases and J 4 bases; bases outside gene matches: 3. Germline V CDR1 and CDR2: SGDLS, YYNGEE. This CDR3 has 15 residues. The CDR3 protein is CASSVGTSWYNEQFF. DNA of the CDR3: TGTGCCAGCAGCGTAGGGACTAGCTGGTACAATGAGCAGTTCTTC.

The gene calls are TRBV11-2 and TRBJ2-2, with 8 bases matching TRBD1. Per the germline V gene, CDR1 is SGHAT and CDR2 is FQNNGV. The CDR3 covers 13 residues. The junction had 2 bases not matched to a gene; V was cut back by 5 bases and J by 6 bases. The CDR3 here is CASSEQGAGELFF. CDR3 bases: TGTGCCAGCAGCGAACAGGGGGCCGGGGAGCTGTTTTTT. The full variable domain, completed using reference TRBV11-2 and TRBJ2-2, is EAGVAQSPRYKIIEKRQSVAFWCNPISGHATLYWYQQILGQGPKLLIQFQNNGVVDDSQLPKDRFSAERLKGVDSTLKIQPAKLEDSAVYLCASSEQGAGELFFGEGSRLTVL.

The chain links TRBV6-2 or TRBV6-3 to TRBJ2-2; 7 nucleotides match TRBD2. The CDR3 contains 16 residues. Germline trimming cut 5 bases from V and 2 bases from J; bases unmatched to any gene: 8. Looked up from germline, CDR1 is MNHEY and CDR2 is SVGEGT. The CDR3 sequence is CASSPPGGGNTGELFF. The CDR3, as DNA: TGTGCCAGCAGTCCCCCGGGCGGGGGAAACACCGGGGAGCTGTTTTTT.

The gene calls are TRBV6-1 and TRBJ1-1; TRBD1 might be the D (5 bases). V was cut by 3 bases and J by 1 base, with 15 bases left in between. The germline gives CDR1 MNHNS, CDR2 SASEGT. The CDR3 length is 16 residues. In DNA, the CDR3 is TGTGCCAGCAGTGAGGTGGGGAAGGGGCCGAACACTGAAGCTTTCTTT. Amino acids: CASSEVGKGPNTEAFF.

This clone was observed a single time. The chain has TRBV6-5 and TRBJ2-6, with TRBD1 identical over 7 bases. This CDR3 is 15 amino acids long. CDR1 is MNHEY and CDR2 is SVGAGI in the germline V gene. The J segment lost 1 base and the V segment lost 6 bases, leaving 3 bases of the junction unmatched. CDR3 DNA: TGTGCCAGCAGCCGGACAGGTTCTGGGGCCAACGTCCTGACTTTC. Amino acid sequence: CASSRTGSGANVLTF.

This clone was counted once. The CDR3, as DNA: TGCGCCAGCAGCCGGGGAAGAGGTGGAAACACCATATATTTT. As protein: CASSRGRGGNTIYF. V gene TRBV4-3 combines with J gene TRBJ1-3; D remains ambiguous. This CDR3 is built from 14 residues. V lost 4 bases and J lost 3, with 10 bases in between. Per germline, CDR1 LGHNA and CDR2 YSLEER.

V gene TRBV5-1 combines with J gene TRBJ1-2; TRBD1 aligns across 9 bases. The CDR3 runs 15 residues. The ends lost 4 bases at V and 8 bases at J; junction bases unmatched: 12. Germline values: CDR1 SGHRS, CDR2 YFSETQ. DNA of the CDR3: TGCGCCAGCAGCCTCCGTCCGGGACAGGGTGGCGGCTACACCTTC. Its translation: CASSLRPGQGGGYTF.

This chain's CDR3 is CATSSLGDIQYF. The CDR3 DNA follows: TGTGCCACCAGCAGCCTTGGGGACATTCAGTACTTC. The chain couples TRBV15 to TRBJ2-4; D is ambiguous. This CDR3 contains 12 residues. V was trimmed by 3 bases and J by 8 bases, leaving 8 bases between them. Germline-derived CDR1 and CDR2 are LNHNV and YYDKDF (reference sequence).

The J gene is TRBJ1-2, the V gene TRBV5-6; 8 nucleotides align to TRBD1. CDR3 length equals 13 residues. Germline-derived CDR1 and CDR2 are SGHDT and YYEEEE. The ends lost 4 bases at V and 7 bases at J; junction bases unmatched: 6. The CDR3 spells CASSLDRATGYTF. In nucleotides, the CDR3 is TGTGCCAGCAGCCTGGACAGGGCTACTGGCTACACCTTC.

The CDR3, as DNA: TGTGCCAGCAGCCTCCCGACTAGCGGGGAGCAGTATTTT. Protein: CASSLPTSGEQYF. The chain employs TRBV7-9 and TRBJ2-3, with 11 bases that match TRBD2. The CDR3 extends over 13 amino acids. The germline gives CDR1 SEHNR, CDR2 FQNEAQ (reference sequence). With V trimmed by 5 bases and J by 11 bases, 6 bases remained unmatched. Drawing the rest from reference TRBV7-9 and TRBJ2-3, the complete variable domain is DTGVSQNPRHKITKRGQNVTFRCDPISEHNRLYWYRQTLGQGPEFLTYFQNEAQLEKSRLLSDRFSAERPKGSFSTLEIQRTEQGDSAMYLCASSLPTSGEQYFGPGTRLTVL.

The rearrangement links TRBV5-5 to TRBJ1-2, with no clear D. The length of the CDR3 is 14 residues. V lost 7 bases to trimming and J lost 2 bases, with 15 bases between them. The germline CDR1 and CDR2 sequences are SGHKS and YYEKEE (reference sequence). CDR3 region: CASYPGPANYGYTF. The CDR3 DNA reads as TGTGCCAGCTACCCCGGCCCGGCAAACTATGGCTACACCTTC. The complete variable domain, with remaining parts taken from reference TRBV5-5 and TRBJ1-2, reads DAGVTQSPTHLIKTRGQQVTLRCSPISGHKSVSWYQQVLGQGPQFIFQYYEKEERGRGNFPDRFSARQFPNYSSELNVNALLLGDSALYLCASYPGPANYGYTFGSGTRLTVV.

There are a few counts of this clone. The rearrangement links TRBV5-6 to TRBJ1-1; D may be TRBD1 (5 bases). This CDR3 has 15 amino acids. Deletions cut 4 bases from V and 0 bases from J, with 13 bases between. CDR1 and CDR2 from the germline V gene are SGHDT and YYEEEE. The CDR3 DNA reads TGTGCCAGCAGCGGTTCCGGGACTTTGAACACTGAAGCTTTCTTT. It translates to CASSGSGTLNTEAFF.

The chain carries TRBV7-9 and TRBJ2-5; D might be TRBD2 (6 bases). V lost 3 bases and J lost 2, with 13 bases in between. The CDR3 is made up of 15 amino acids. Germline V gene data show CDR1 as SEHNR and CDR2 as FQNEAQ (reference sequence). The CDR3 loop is CASSFSTGGQETQYF. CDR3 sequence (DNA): TGTGCCAGCAGCTTCTCGACTGGAGGGCAAGAGACCCAGTACTTC.

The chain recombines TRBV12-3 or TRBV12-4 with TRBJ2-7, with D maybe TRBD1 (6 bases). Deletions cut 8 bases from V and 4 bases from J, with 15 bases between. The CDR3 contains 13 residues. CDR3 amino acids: CASARTVRYEQYV. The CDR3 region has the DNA TGTGCCAGCGCCCGGACAGTTCGTTACGAGCAGTACGTC.

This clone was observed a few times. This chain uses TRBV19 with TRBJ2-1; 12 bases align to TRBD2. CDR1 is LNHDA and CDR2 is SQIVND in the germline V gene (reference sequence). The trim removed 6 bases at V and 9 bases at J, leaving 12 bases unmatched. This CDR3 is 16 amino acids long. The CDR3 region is CASRRGSTSGSLEQFF. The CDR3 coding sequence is TGTGCCAGTAGAAGAGGATCGACTAGCGGGAGCCTTGAGCAGTTCTTC.

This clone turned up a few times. Here the CDR3 DNA reads TGCGCCAGCAGTAAACTAGGTGGAAATGAGCAGTTCTTC. Protein: CASSKLGGNEQFF. The chain combines TRBV5-1 with TRBJ2-1; D possibly corresponds to TRBD2 (5 bases). The CDR3 is made up of 13 amino acids. V was cut by 5 bases and J by 7 bases, with 13 bases left in between. CDR1 and CDR2 from the germline V gene are SGHRS and YFSETQ.

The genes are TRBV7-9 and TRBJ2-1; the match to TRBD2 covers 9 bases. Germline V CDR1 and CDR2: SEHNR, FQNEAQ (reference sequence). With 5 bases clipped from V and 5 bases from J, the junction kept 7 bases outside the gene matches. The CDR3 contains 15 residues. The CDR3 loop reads CASSVGTSTDNEQFF. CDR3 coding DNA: TGTGCCAGCAGCGTTGGGACTAGCACGGACAATGAGCAGTTCTTC. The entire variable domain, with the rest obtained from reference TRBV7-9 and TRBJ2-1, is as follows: DTGVSQNPRHKITKRGQNVTFRCDPISEHNRLYWYRQTLGQGPEFLTYFQNEAQLEKSRLLSDRFSAERPKGSFSTLEIQRTEQGDSAMYLCASSVGTSTDNEQFFGPGTRLTVL.

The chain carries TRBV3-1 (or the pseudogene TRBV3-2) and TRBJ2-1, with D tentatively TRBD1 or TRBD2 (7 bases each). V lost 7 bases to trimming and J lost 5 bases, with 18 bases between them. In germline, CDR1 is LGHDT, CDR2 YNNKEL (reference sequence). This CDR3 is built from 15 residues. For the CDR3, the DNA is TGTGCCAGCACCGTAGCGGGCGGGACAGACAATGAGCAGTTCTTC. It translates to CASTVAGGTDNEQFF.

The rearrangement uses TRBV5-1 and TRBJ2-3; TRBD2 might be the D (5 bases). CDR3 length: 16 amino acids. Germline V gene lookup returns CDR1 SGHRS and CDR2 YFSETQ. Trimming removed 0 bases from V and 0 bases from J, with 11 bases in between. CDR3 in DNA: TGCGCCAGCAGCTTGGGGACGGACTTTAGCACAGATACGCAGTATTTT. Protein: CASSLGTDFSTDTQYF.

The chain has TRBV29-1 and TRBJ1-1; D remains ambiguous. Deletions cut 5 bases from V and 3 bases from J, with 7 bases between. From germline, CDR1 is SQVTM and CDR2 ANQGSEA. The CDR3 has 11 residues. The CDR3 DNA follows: TGCAGCGTTCTACTGGACACTGAAGCTTTCTTT. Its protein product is CSVLLDTEAFF.

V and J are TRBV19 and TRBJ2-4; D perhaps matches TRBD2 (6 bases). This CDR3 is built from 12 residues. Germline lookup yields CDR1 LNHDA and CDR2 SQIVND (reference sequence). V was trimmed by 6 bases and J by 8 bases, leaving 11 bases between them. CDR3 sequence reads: CASSQRRDIQYF. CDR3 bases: TGTGCCAGTAGCCAGAGGAGGGACATTCAGTACTTC.

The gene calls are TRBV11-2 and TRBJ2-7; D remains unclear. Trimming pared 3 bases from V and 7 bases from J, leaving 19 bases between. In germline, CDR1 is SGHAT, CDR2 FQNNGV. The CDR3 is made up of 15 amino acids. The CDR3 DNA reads TGTGCCAGCAGCTTCTCGAGCGAGCGACTTTGGGAGCAGTACGTC. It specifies CASSFSSERLWEQYV.

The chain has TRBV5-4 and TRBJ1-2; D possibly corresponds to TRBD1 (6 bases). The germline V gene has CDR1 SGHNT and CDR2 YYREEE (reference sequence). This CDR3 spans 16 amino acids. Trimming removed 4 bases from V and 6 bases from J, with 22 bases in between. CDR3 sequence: CASSPEGVLVGNGYTF. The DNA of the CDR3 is TGTGCCAGCAGCCCAGAGGGGGTATTGGTGGGAAATGGCTACACCTTC.

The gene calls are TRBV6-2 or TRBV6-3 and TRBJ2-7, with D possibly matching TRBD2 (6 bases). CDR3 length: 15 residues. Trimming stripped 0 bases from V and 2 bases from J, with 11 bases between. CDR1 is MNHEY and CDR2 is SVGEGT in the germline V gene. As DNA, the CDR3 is TGTGCCAGCAGTTACTCCGGCGGGGATCCCTACGAGCAGTACTTC. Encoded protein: CASSYSGGDPYEQYF.